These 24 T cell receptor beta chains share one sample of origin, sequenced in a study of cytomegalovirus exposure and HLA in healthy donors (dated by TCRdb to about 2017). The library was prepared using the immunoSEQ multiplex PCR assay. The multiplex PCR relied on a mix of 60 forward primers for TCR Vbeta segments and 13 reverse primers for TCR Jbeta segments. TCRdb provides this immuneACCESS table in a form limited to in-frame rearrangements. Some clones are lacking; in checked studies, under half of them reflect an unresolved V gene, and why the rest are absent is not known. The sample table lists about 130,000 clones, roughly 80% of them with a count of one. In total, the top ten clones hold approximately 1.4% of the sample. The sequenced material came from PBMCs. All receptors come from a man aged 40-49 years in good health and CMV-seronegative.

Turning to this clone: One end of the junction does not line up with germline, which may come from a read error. The CDR3 bases are TGTGCTAGCAGCTCAGGGGTGGATCAGCCCCAGCATTTT. The encoded protein is CASSSGVDQPQHF. This chain links TRBV7-7 with TRBJ1-5; D possibly corresponds to TRBD1 (6 bases). CDR3 size: 13 residues. Germline CDR1 is SSHAT and CDR2 is FNYEAQ (reference sequence).

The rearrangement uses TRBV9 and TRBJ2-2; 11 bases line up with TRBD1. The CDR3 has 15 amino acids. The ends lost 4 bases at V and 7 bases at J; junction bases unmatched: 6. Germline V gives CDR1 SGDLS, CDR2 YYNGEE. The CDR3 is CASSPGQGAGGELFF. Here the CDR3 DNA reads TGTGCCAGCAGCCCAGGACAGGGGGCCGGCGGGGAGCTGTTTTTT.

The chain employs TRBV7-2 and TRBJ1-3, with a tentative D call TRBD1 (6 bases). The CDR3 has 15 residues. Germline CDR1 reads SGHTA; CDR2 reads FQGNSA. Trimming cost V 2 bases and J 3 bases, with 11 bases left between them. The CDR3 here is CASSLLGAGGNTIYF. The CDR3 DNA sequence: TGTGCCAGCAGCTTACTGGGGGCTGGTGGAAACACCATATATTTT.

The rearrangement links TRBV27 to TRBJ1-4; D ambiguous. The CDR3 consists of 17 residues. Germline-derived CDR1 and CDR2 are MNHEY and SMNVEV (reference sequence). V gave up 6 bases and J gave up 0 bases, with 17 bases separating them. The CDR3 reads CASRTFLQATTNEKLFF. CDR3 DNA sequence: TGTGCCAGCAGAACCTTCCTTCAGGCAACAACTAATGAAAAACTGTTTTTT.

CDR3 region: CASSVGPAFSGGSTDTQYF. CDR3 nucleotides: TGTGCCAGCAGCGTAGGGCCGGCCTTTAGCGGGGGTTCCACAGATACGCAGTATTTT. The genes are TRBV9 and TRBJ2-3; 9 bases are a match to TRBD2. With V trimmed by 0 bases and J by 2 bases, 13 bases remained unmatched. Looked up from germline, CDR1 is SGDLS and CDR2 is YYNGEE. The CDR3 covers 19 residues.

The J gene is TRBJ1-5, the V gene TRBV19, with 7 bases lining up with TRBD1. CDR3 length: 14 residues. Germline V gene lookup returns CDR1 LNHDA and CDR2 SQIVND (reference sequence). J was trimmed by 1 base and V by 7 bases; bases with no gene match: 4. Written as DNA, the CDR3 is TGTGCCAGTACACCGGGACAGAGCAATCAGCCCCAGCATTTT. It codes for CASTPGQSNQPQHF.

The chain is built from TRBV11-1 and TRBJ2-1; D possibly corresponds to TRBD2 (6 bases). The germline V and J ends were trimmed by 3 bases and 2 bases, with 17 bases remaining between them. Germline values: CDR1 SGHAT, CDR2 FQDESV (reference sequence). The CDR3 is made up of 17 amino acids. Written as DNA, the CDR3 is TGTGCCAGCAGCTTCGGGCTCGGCGGGGCAACCTACAATGAGCAGTTCTTC. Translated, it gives CASSFGLGGATYNEQFF.

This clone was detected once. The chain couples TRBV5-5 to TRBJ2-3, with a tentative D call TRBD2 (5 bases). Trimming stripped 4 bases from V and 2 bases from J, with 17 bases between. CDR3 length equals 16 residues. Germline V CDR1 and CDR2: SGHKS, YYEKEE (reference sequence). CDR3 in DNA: TGTGCCAGCAGCGACACCTCCGGGGATCCCACAGATACGCAGTATTTT. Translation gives CASSDTSGDPTDTQYF.

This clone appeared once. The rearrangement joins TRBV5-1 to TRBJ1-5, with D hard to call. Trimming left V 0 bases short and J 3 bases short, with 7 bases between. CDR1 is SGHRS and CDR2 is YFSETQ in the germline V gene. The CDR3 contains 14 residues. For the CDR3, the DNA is TGCGCCAGCAGCTTGGACATCGACAATCAGCCCCAGCATTTT. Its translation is CASSLDIDNQPQHF. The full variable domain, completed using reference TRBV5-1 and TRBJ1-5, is KAGVTQTPRYLIKTRGQQVTLSCSPISGHRSVSWYQQTPGQGLQFLFEYFSETQRNKGNFPGRFSGRQFSNSRSEMNVSTLELGDSALYLCASSLDIDNQPQHFGDGTRLSIL.

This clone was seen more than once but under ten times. The CDR3 bases are TGTGCCAGCAGCTTCGGTTCTAGCGGCTACGAGCAGTACTTC. Its translation: CASSFGSSGYEQYF. The chain is built from TRBV7-8 and TRBJ2-7, with 7 positions matching TRBD2. With 3 bases clipped from V and 3 bases from J, the junction kept 5 bases outside the gene matches. Per the germline V gene, CDR1 is SGHVS and CDR2 is FQNEAQ. The CDR3 is 14 amino acids.

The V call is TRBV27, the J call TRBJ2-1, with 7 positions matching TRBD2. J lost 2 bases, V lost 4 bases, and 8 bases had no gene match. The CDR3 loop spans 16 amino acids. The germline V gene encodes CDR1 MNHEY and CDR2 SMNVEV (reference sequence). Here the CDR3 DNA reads TGTGCCAGCAGTTACTTTAGCGGGCCGGCCTACAATGAGCAGTTCTTC. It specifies CASSYFSGPAYNEQFF.

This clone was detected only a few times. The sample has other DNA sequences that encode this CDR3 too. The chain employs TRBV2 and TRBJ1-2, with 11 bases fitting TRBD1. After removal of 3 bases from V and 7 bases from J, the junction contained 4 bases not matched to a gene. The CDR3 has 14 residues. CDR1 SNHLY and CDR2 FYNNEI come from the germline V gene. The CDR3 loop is CASSDGQGASGYTF. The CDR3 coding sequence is TGTGCCAGCAGTGACGGACAGGGGGCCTCTGGCTACACCTTC.

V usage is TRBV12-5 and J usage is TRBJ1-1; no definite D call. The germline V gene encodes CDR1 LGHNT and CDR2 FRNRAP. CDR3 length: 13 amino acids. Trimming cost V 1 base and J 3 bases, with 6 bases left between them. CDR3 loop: CASGLELYTEAFF. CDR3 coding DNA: TGTGCTAGTGGTTTGGAACTTTACACTGAAGCTTTCTTT.

CDR3 nucleotide sequence: TGTGCCAGCAGCTCCCAGATTAACACTGAAGCTTTCTTT. Amino acid sequence: CASSSQINTEAFF. The rearrangement joins TRBV11-2 to TRBJ1-1; D not resolved. Per the germline V gene, CDR1 is SGHAT and CDR2 is FQNNGV. Trimming cost V 4 bases and J 2 bases, with 8 bases left between them. The CDR3 runs 13 residues. Variable domain in full (rest from reference TRBV11-2 and TRBJ1-1): EAGVAQSPRYKIIEKRQSVAFWCNPISGHATLYWYQQILGQGPKLLIQFQNNGVVDDSQLPKDRFSAERLKGVDSTLKIQPAKLEDSAVYLCASSSQINTEAFFGQGTRLTVV.

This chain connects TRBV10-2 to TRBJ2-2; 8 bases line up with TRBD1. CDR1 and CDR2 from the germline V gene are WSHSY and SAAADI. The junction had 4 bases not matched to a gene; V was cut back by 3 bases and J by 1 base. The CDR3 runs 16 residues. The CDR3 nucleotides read TGCGCCAGCAGTGACAGGGGGCCACAGAACACCGGGGAGCTGTTTTTT. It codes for CASSDRGPQNTGELFF.

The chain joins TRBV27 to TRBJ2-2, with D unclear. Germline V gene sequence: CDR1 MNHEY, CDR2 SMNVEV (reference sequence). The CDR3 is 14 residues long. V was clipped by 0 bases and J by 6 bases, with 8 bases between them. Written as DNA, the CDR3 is TGTGCCAGCAGTTTATCTAGTTGGTCCGGGGAGCTGTTTTTT. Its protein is CASSLSSWSGELFF.

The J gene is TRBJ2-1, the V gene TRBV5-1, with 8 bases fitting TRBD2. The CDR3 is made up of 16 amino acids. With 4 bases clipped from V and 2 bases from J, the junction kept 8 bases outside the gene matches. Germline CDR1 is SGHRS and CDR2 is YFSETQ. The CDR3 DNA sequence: TGCGCCAGCAGCACCTTCCGGGGGGGGCCCTACAATGAGCAGTTCTTC. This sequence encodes CASSTFRGGPYNEQFF.

This CDR3 is CASSLSGGNSNQPQHF. The DNA for the CDR3 is TGTGCCAGCAGTTTATCCGGGGGTAATAGCAATCAGCCCCAGCATTTT. This rearrangement joins TRBV27 to TRBJ1-5; a possible D gene is TRBD1 (5 bases). Trimming shortened V by 0 bases and J by 0 bases, and 9 bases separated the two germline ends. Germline V gene data show CDR1 as MNHEY and CDR2 as SMNVEV (reference sequence). The CDR3 spans 16 residues.

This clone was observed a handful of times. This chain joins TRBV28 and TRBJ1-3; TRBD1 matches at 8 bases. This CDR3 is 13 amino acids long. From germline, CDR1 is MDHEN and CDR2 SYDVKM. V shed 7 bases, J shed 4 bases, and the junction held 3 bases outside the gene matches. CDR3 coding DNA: TGTGCCAGCATGGACAGGGCCGGAAACACCATATATTTT. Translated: CASMDRAGNTIYF.

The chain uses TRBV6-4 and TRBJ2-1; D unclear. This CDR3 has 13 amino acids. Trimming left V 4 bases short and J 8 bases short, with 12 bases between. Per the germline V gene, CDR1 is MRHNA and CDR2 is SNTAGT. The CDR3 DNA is TGTGCCAGCAGTGTCCGAGAAACCTATGAGCAGTTCTTC. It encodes CASSVRETYEQFF.

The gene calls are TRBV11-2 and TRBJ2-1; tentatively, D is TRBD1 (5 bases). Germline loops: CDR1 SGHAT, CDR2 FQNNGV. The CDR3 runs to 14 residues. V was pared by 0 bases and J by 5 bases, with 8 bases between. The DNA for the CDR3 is TGTGCCAGCAGCTTAGAAGGGGATAACAATGAGCAGTTCTTC. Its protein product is CASSLEGDNNEQFF.

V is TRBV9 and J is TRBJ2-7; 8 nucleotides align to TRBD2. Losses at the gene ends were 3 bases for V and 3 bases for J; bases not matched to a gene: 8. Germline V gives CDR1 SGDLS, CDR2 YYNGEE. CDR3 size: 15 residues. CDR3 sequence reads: CASSAVAGSNYEQYF. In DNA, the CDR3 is TGTGCCAGCAGCGCAGTAGCGGGGTCGAACTACGAGCAGTACTTC.

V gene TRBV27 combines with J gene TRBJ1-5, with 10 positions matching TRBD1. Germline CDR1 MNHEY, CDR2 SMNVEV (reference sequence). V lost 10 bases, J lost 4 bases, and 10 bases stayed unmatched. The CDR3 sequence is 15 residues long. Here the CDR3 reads CATSLGQGENQPQHF. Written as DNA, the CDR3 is TGTGCCACTTCACTTGGACAGGGGGAAAATCAGCCCCAGCATTTT.

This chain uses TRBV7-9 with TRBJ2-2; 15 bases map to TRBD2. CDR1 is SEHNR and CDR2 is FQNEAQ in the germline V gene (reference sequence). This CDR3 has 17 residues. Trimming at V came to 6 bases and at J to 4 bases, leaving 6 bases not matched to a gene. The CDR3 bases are TGTGCCAGCAGTCATCGGACTAGCGGGAGGGCCACCGGGGAGCTGTTTTTT. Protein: CASSHRTSGRATGELFF. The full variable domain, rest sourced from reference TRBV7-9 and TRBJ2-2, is DTGVSQNPRHKITKRGQNVTFRCDPISEHNRLYWYRQTLGQGPEFLTYFQNEAQLEKSRLLSDRFSAERPKGSFSTLEIQRTEQGDSAMYLCASSHRTSGRATGELFFGEGSRLTVL.